This T cell receptor (beta chain) was obtained from a study of beta chain features in type 1 diabetes. The entirety of the isolated RNA underwent reverse transcription, so expressed TCRB transcripts were sequenced. This table comes from immunoSEQ multiplex PCR, and its TCRdb copy is limited to in-frame clones, with some not included. Among about 280,000 clones listed, approximately 16% were seen once. This clone was observed a handful of times. The antigen is unknown. Study-wide results and caveats: Researchers report that Type 1 diabetes patients had moderately but significantly shorter TCRB CDR3s across all four CD4+ subsets. Sequencing of cDNA might inflate the share of cells that strongly express TCR. Any role of HLA type in TCRB rearrangement remained unresolved here.

The sample comprised naive CD4+ T cells from blood. This sequence was found in a man aged 18-30 years with type 1 diabetes.

The CDR3 sequence: CASSLDSRVGAFF. In DNA form, the CDR3 reads TGTGCCAGCAGCTTAGATTCCAGGGTAGGAGCTTTCTTT. The chain links TRBV11-2 to TRBJ1-1; tentatively, D is TRBD1 (5 bases). The V and J ends lost 0 bases and 10 bases respectively, with 12 bases between them. The CDR3 contains 13 residues. Per the germline V gene, CDR1 is SGHAT and CDR2 is FQNNGV.